This T cell receptor beta chain was captured by sequencing in a study of breast tumors, draining lymph nodes, adjacent tissues. The CDR3 runs to 15 residues. CDR1 and CDR2 (germline): SEHNR, FQNEAQ (reference sequence). The lymph nodes were axillary draining lymph nodes from breast cancer patients. Regarding the study as a whole: Data fit most tumor T cells coming from lymph node, expanding in tumor. Tumor repertoires ranked between lymph nodes and nontumor tissue in diversity, with V and J gene preferences. Luminal-like breast cancer showed significantly higher tumor–nontumor repertoire similarity than basal-like.

TCRdb re-called the multiplex PCR reads with MiXCR, one entry per CDR3 protein. Of around 130,000 distinct CDR3 sequences listed, less than 25% were seen once; the top ten hold 2.2%. This clonotype was observed once. Its antigen is currently unknown. A junction end diverges from the germline sequence, so it may reflect a read error. The J gene is TRBJ1-4, the V gene TRBV7-9; 9 nucleotides line up with TRBD1. The sample consisted of axillary lymph node tissue. This TCR derives from a female donor with breast cancer. Some clones in this sample may be carry-over from other donors' samples. For the CDR3, the DNA is TGTGCCAGCAGTTTAGGGGACAGGGATAATGAAAAACCGTTTTTT. As protein: CASSLGDRDNEKPFF.